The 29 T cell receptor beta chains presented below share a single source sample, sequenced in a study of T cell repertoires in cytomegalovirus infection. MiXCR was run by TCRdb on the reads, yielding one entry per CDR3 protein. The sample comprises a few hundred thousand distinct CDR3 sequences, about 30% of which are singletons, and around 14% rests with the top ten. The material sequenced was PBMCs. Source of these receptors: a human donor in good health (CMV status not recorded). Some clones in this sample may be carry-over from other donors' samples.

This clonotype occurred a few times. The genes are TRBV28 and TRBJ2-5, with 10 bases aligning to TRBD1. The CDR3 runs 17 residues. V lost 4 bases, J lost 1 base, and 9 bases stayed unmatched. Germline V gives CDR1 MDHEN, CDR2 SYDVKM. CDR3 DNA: TGTGCCAGCAGTTCACCTACCGGGACAGGGGCCCAAGAGACCCAGTACTTC. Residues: CASSSPTGTGAQETQYF.

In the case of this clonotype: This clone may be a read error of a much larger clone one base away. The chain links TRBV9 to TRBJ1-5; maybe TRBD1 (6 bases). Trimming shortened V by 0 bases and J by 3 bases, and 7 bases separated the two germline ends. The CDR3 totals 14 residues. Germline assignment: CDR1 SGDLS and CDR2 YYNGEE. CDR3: CASSVGDTNQPQHF. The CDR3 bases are TGTGCCAGCAGCGTAGGGGACACCAATCAGCCCCAGCATTTT.

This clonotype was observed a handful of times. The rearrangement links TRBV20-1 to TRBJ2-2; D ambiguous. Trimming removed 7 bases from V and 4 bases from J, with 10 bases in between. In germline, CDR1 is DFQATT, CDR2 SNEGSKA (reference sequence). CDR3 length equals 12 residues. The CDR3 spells CSGSLGTGELFF. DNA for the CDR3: TGCAGTGGATCCTTGGGCACCGGGGAGCTGTTTTTT.

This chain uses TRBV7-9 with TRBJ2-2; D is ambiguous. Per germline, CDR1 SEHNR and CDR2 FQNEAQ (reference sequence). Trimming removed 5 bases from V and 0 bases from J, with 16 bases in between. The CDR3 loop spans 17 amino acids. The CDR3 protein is CASSPYMSPTNTGELFF. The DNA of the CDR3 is TGTGCCAGCAGCCCTTACATGTCCCCCACGAACACCGGGGAGCTGTTTTTT.

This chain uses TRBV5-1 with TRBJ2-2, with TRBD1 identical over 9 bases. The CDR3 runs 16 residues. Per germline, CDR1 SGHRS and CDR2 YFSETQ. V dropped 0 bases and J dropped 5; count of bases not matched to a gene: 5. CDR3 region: CASSLAGTGLTGELFF. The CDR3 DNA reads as TGCGCCAGCAGCTTGGCCGGGACAGGGCTAACCGGGGAGCTGTTTTTT.

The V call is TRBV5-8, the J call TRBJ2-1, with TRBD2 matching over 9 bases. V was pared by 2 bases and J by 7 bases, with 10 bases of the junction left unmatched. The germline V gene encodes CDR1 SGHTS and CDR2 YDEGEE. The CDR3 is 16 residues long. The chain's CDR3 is CASSFNSGRLHNEQFF. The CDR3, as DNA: TGTGCCAGCAGCTTTAATAGCGGGAGACTCCATAATGAGCAGTTCTTC.

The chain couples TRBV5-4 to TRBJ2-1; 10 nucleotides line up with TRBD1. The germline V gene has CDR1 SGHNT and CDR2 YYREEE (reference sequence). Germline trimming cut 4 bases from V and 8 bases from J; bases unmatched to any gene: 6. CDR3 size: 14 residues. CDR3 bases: TGTGCCAGCAGCCCTGGACAGGGGGGCGATGAGCAGTTCTTC. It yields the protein CASSPGQGGDEQFF. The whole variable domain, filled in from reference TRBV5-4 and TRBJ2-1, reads ETGVTQSPTHLIKTRGQQVTLRCSSQSGHNTVSWYQQALGQGPQFIFQYYREEENGRGNFPPRFSGLQFPNYSSELNVNALELDDSALYLCASSPGQGGDEQFFGPGTRLTVL.

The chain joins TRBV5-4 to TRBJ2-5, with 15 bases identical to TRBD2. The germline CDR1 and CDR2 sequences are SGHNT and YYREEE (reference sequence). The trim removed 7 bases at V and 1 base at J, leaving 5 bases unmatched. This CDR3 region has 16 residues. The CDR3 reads CASGGLAGGPQETQYF. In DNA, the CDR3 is TGTGCCAGCGGGGGACTAGCGGGAGGTCCCCAAGAGACCCAGTACTTC. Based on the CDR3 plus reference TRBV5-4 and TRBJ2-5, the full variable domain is ETGVTQSPTHLIKTRGQQVTLRCSSQSGHNTVSWYQQALGQGPQFIFQYYREEENGRGNFPPRFSGLQFPNYSSELNVNALELDDSALYLCASGGLAGGPQETQYFGPGTRLLVL.

The CDR3 DNA reads TGCGCCAGCAGCCAAGAGGTCAGCTCCTATAATTCACCCCTCCACTTT. Amino acids: CASSQEVSSYNSPLHF. The chain carries TRBV4-1 and TRBJ1-6; D ambiguous. Trimming pared 0 bases from V and 0 bases from J, leaving 6 bases between. The CDR3 extends over 16 amino acids. The V gene's germline CDR1 is MGHRA and CDR2 YSYEKL.

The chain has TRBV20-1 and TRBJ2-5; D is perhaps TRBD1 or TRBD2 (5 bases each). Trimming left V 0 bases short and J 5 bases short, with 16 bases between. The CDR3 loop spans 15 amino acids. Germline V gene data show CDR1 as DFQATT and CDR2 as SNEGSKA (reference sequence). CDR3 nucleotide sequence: TGCAGTGCTAGAGATCTTAGGGGTAGCGCGGAGACCCAGTACTTC. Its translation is CSARDLRGSAETQYF.

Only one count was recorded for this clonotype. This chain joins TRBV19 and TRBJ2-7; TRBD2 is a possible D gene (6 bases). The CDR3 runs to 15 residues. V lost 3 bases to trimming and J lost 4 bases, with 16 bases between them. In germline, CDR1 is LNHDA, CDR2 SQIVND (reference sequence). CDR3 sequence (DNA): TGTGCCAGTAGTATCGGTCCGGGGGTCTTTTACGAGCAGTACTTC. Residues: CASSIGPGVFYEQYF.

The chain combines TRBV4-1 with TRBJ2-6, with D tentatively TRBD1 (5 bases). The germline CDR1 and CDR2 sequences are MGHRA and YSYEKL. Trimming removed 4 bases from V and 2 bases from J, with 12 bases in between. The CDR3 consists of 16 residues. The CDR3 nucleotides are TGCGCCAGCAGCCCAGGTGGGGCGGCTGGGGCCAACGTCCTGACTTTC. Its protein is CASSPGGAAGANVLTF.

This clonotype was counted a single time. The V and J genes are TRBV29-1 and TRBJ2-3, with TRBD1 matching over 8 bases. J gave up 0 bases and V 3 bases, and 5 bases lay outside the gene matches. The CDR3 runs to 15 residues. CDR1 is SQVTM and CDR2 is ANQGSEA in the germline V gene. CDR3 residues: CSVEGDRTSTDTQYF. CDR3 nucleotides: TGCAGCGTTGAGGGGGACAGGACTAGCACAGATACGCAGTATTTT.

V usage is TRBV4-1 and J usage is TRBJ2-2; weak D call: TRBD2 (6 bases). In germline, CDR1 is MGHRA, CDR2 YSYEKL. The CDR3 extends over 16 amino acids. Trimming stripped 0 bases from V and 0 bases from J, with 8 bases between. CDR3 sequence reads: CASSQEGLANTGELFF. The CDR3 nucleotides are TGCGCCAGCAGCCAAGAGGGACTCGCGAACACCGGGGAGCTGTTTTTT.

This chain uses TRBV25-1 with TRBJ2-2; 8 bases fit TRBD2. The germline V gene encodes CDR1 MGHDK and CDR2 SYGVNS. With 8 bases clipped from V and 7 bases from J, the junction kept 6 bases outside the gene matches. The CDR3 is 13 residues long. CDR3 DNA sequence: TGTGCCAGCCAGCGGGAGTTGTTCGGGGAGCTGTTTTTT. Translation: CASQRELFGELFF. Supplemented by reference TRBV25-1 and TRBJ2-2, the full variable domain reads EADIYQTPRYLVIGTGKKITLECSQTMGHDKMYWYQQDPGMELHLIHYSYGVNSTEKGDLSSESTVSRIRTEHFPLTLESARPSHTSQYLCASQRELFGELFFGEGSRLTVL.

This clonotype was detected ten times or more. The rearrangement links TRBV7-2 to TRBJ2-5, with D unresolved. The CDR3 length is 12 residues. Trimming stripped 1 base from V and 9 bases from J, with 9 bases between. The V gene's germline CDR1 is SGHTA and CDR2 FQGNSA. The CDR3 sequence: CASSLVSGPQYF. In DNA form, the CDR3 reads TGTGCCAGCAGCTTAGTCTCAGGCCCCCAGTACTTC.

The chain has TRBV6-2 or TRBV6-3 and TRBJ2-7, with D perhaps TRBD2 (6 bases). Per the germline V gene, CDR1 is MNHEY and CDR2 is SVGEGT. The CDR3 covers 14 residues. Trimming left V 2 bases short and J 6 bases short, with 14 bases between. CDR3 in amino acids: CASSYIGGPGEQYV. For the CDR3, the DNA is TGTGCCAGCAGTTACATTGGAGGGCCTGGCGAGCAGTACGTC.

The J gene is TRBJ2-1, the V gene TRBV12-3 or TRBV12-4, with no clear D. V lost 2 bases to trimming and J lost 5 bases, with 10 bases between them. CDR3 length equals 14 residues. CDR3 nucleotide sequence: TGTGCCAGCAGTTTATTGCTAGTAGACAATGAGCAGTTCTTC. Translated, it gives CASSLLLVDNEQFF.

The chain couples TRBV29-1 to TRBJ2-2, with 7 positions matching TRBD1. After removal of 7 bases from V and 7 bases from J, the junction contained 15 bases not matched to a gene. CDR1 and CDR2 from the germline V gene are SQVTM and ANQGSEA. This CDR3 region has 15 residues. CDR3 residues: CSAQSTGDLGGELFF. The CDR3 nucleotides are TGCAGCGCCCAAAGTACAGGGGATTTAGGCGGGGAGCTGTTTTTT.

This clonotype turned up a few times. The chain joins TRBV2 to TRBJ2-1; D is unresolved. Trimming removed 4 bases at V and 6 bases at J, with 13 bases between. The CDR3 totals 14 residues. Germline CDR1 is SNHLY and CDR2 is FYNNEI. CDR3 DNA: TGTGCCAGCAGTGTGCGGCTAGAAAGCAATGAGCAGTTCTTC. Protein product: CASSVRLESNEQFF.

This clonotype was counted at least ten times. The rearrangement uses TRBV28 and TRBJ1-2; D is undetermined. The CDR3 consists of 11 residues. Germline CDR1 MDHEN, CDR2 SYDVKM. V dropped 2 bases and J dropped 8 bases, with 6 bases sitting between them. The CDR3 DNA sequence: TGTGCCAGCAGTTTAGGTCGGGGCTACACCTTC. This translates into CASSLGRGYTF.

CDR3 sequence (DNA): TGTGCCATCTTTTCGGGACAGGGTCGGTATGGCTACACCTTC. It translates to CAIFSGQGRYGYTF. The rearrangement uses TRBV10-3 and TRBJ1-2; 9 bases align to TRBD1. Germline V gene sequence: CDR1 ENHRY, CDR2 SYGVKD. The CDR3 contains 14 residues. Trimming took 8 bases from V and 5 from J; bases not matched to a gene: 9.

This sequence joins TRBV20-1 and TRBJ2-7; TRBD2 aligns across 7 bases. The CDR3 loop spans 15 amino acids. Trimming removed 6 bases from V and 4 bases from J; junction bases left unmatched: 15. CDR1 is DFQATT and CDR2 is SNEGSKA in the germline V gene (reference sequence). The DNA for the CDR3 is TGCAGTGCGACCGAACTAGCGACTACCGGTTACGAGCAGTACTTC. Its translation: CSATELATTGYEQYF.

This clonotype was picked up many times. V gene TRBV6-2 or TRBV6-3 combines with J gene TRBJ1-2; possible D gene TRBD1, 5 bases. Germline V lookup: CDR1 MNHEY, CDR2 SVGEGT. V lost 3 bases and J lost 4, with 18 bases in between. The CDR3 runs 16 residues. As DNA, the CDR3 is TGTGCCAGCAGTTATTCCGGGACGGAGAAGGGCTATGGCTACACCTTC. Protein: CASSYSGTEKGYGYTF.

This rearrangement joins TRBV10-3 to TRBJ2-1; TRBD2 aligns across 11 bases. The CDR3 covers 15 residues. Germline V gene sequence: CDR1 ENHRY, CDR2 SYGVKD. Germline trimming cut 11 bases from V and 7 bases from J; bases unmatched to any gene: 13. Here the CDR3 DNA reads TGTGCCGTGTGGCAGACTAGCGGGAAGATGAATGAGCAGTTCTTC. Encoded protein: CAVWQTSGKMNEQFF.

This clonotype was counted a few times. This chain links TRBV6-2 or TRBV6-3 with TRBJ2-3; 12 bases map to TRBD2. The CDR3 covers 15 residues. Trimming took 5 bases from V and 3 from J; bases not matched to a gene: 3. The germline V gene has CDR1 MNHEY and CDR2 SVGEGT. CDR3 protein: CASSTTSGRTDTQYF. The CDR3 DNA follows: TGTGCCAGCAGTACGACTAGCGGGAGAACAGATACGCAGTATTTT.

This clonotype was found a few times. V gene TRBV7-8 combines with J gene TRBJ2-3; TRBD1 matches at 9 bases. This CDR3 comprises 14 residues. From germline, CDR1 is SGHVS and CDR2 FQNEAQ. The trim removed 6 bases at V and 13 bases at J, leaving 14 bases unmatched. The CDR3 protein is CASSSQDRGFREYF. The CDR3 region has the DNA TGTGCCAGCAGTTCTCAGGACAGGGGTTTTCGGGAGTATTTT. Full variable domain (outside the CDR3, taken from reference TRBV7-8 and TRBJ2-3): GAGVSQSPRYKVAKRGQDVALRCDPISGHVSLFWYQQALGQGPEFLTYFQNEAQLDKSGLPSDRFFAERPEGSVSTLKIQRTQQEDSAVYLCASSSQDRGFREYFGPGTRLTVL.

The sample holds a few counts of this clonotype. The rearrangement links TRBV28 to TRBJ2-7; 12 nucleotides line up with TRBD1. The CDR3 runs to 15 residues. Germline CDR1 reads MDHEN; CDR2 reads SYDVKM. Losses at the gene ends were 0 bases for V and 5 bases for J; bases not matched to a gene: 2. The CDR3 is CASSLWGTGGHEQYF. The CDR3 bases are TGTGCCAGCAGTTTATGGGGGACAGGGGGCCACGAGCAGTACTTC.

The CDR3 protein is CASALGRPDTQYF. The CDR3 nucleotides are TGTGCCAGCGCCCTCGGGCGCCCAGATACGCAGTATTTT. V is TRBV2 and J is TRBJ2-3; D uncertain. This CDR3 is built from 13 residues. The V gene's germline CDR1 is SNHLY and CDR2 FYNNEI. The ends were cut back, 8 bases at V and 4 bases at J, with 13 bases in the middle.